The subject of this entry is one T cell receptor (beta chain). The sample belongs to a study of blood T cell repertoires in COVID-19. The CDR3 is made up of 14 amino acids. The germline V and J ends were trimmed by 0 bases and 5 bases, with 10 bases remaining between them. The germline CDR1 and CDR2 sequences are SGHDT and YYEEEE. The repertoire was sequenced with immunoSEQ multiplex PCR; TCRdb's copy has only in-frame clones and lacks some. There are 170,000 or so clones in the sample; 87% occur only once, and under 15% lies in the top ten. The chain combines TRBV5-6 with TRBJ2-3; the D is unclear. Sequencing used peripheral blood. This clonotype originated in an older woman with COVID-19, enrolled during active disease. The CDR3: CASSLEGSGDTQYF. CDR3 DNA sequence: TGTGCCAGCAGCTTGGAAGGCTCGGGAGATACGCAGTATTTT. Full variable domain (rest looked up from reference TRBV5-6 and TRBJ2-3): DAGVTQSPTHLIKTRGQQVTLRCSPKSGHDTVSWYQQALGQGPQFIFQYYEEEERQRGNFPDRFSGHQFPNYSSELNVNALLLGDSALYLCASSLEGSGDTQYFGPGTRLTVL.